The 2 T cell receptor beta chains below all came from one sample that was sequenced in a study of early T cells in non-severe SARS-CoV-2 infection. TCRdb reprocessed the 5' RACE reads with MiXCR, giving one entry per CDR3 protein. Among under 45,000 distinct CDR3 sequences listed, approximately 8% were seen once. The sample consisted of whole blood, taken at baseline. Receptors originate from an adult who was a healthcare worker with PCR-confirmed SARS-CoV-2 infection or an uninfected control (not recorded which).

Many counts were recorded for this clonotype. The gene calls are TRBV20-1 and TRBJ1-1; possible D gene TRBD1, 5 bases. Germline V CDR1 and CDR2: DFQATT, SNEGSKA (reference sequence). The CDR3 loop spans 12 amino acids. Deletions cut 6 bases from V and 10 bases from J, with 18 bases between. The DNA of the CDR3 is TGCAGTGCCACAAGACCGGGCGGGGCAGCTTTCTTT. Its protein is CSATRPGGAAFF.

Ten or more counts support this clonotype. The genes are TRBV7-2 and TRBJ1-2; 8 bases map to TRBD1. J gave up 4 bases and V 1 base, and 8 bases lay outside the gene matches. The CDR3 is made up of 16 amino acids. The germline gives CDR1 SGHTA, CDR2 FQGNSA. The CDR3 sequence: CASSLGPDRAGYGYTF. Written as DNA, the CDR3 is TGTGCCAGCAGCTTAGGGCCGGACAGGGCTGGCTATGGCTACACCTTC.